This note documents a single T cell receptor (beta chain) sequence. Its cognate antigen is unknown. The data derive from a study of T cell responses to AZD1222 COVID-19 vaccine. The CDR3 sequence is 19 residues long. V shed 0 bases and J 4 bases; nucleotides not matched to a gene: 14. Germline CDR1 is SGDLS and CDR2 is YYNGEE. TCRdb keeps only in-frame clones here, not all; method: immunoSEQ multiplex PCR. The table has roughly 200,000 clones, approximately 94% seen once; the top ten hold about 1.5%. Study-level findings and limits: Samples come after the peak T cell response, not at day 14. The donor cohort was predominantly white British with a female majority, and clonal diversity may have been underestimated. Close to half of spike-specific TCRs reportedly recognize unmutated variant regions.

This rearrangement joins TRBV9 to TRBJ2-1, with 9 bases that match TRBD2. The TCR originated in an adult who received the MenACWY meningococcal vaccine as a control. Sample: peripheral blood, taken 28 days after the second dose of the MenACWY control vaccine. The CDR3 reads CASSVAFQSSGADYNEQFF. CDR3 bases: TGTGCCAGCAGCGTAGCATTTCAGTCTAGCGGGGCAGATTACAATGAGCAGTTCTTC.